This TCR beta chain was found in a study of T-cell memory formation after mild COVID-19. General observations from the study: Shrinking CD4+ clones resided mostly in CM and EM, and CD8+ ones in EMRA.

As for this clonotype: The antigen is unknown.

The germline gives CDR1 SEHNR, CDR2 FQNEAQ (reference sequence). Losses at the gene ends were 5 bases for V and 2 bases for J; bases not matched to a gene: 2. This CDR3 region has 15 residues. TCRdb reprocessed the 5' RACE reads with MiXCR, giving one entry per CDR3 protein. This sample carries roughly 300,000 distinct CDR3 sequences, around 13% of them seen once, and the ten largest clones take about 20%. The V call is TRBV7-9, the J call TRBJ2-3, with 12 bases matching TRBD2. Specimen: PBMCs or a T cell subset sorted from them (not recorded which). The receptor was isolated from a man in his late teens or twenties who had mild COVID-19 (a few samples of this study predate the infection). Cell type and time point are not known. The CDR3: CASSRLAGVTDTQYF. The CDR3 bases are TGTGCCAGCAGCAGACTAGCGGGGGTCACAGATACGCAGTATTTT. The whole variable domain, filled in from reference TRBV7-9 and TRBJ2-3, reads DTGVSQNPRHKITKRGQNVTFRCDPISEHNRLYWYRQTLGQGPEFLTYFQNEAQLEKSRLLSDRFSAERPKGSFSTLEIQRTEQGDSAMYLCASSRLAGVTDTQYFGPGTRLTVL.